What follows are 28 T cell receptor beta chains derived from one specimen sequenced in a study of PD-1 and CTLA-4 blockade in melanoma. Only in-frame clones appear in the TCRdb table, and some are missing; sequencing was by immunoSEQ multiplex PCR. The table records about 16,000 clones, approximately 63% of them present only once. The specimen comprised CD8+ T cells from peripheral blood, sampled from a patient given anti-PD-1 treatment. Receptors originate from a human donor with melanoma.

CDR3 DNA sequence: TGTGCCAGCAGCCAAGATGGTGCGGCAGGGGCCTACGAGCAGTACTTC. It specifies CASSQDGAAGAYEQYF. The chain has TRBV3-1 (or the pseudogene TRBV3-2) and TRBJ2-7, with D perhaps TRBD1 (6 bases). V shed 0 bases and J shed 2 bases, with 14 bases lying between them. The germline CDR1 and CDR2 sequences are LGHDT and YNNKEL (reference sequence). The CDR3 runs to 16 residues.

This chain links TRBV27 with TRBJ2-7, with TRBD1 identical over 7 bases. CDR3 length equals 14 residues. V lost 2 bases, J lost 4 bases, and 5 bases stayed unmatched. CDR1 is MNHEY, CDR2 SMNVEV, per germline (reference sequence). The CDR3 loop is CASSLAGTAYEQYF. The CDR3 coding sequence is TGTGCCAGCAGTTTAGCAGGGACAGCGTACGAGCAGTACTTC.

V usage is TRBV27 and J usage is TRBJ2-2; D ambiguous. There are 14 residues in the CDR3. V lost 0 bases and J lost 4, with 6 bases in between. From germline, CDR1 is MNHEY and CDR2 SMNVEV (reference sequence). The CDR3 nucleotides are TGTGCCAGCAGTTTATCTTTGGGCACCGGGGAGCTGTTTTTT. It is translated as CASSLSLGTGELFF.

This clone was detected a few times. The chain links TRBV19 to TRBJ1-3; D not resolved. V was cut by 2 bases and J by 7 bases, with 9 bases left in between. Germline lookup yields CDR1 LNHDA and CDR2 SQIVND (reference sequence). CDR3 size: 13 residues. The CDR3 DNA sequence: TGTGCCAGTAGTATATCCCCCGCCAACACCATATATTTT. Its translation is CASSISPANTIYF.

This clone was counted a few times. The chain uses TRBV27 and TRBJ2-1, with TRBD2 matching 8 bases. This CDR3 is 15 amino acids long. Per germline, CDR1 MNHEY and CDR2 SMNVEV (reference sequence). The V segment lost 5 bases and the J segment 10 bases; nucleotides outside the gene matches: 13. CDR3 DNA sequence: TGTGCCAGCAGTCCTTGGGGTAGCGGGGCAACGGAGCAGTTCTTC. It encodes CASSPWGSGATEQFF.

This chain connects TRBV7-8 to TRBJ2-1, with 11 bases that match TRBD2. The CDR3 covers 19 residues. The V gene's germline CDR1 is SGHVS and CDR2 FQNEAQ. V dropped 1 base and J dropped 0; count of bases not matched to a gene: 8. The CDR3 sequence is CASSLVSGGAASSYNEQFF. The DNA of the CDR3 is TGTGCCAGCAGCTTAGTTAGCGGGGGGGCCGCTAGCTCCTACAATGAGCAGTTCTTC.

CDR3 bases: TGCGCCAGCAGCCCACTAGCGGGGGGCGGACAACCTCTGAAAAACATTCAGTACTTC. Translated, it gives CASSPLAGGGQPLKNIQYF. This sequence joins TRBV5-1 and TRBJ2-4; 12 nucleotides match TRBD2. This CDR3 is 19 amino acids long. The V gene's germline CDR1 is SGHRS and CDR2 YFSETQ. V lost 4 bases and J lost 4; bases outside the gene matches: 15.

This chain links TRBV5-5 with TRBJ2-1; perhaps TRBD1 as D (6 bases). The CDR3 has 17 residues. Germline V gene sequence: CDR1 SGHKS, CDR2 YYEKEE (reference sequence). Trimming left V 3 bases short and J 8 bases short, with 24 bases between. In DNA form, the CDR3 reads TGTGCCAGCAGCTCCCCTCAGGGGTATCTACCTAATGATGAGCAGTTCTTC. It yields the protein CASSSPQGYLPNDEQFF.

This sequence joins TRBV11-2 and TRBJ2-3; 9 bases match TRBD2. The CDR3 loop spans 15 amino acids. The trim removed 1 base at V and 6 bases at J, leaving 5 bases unmatched. Germline assignment: CDR1 SGHAT and CDR2 FQNNGV. The CDR3: CASSLGPSGADTQYF. The CDR3 nucleotides read TGTGCCAGCAGCTTAGGGCCTAGCGGGGCGGATACGCAGTATTTT.

V and J are TRBV5-6 and TRBJ2-7; D gene ambiguous. This CDR3 has 11 residues. Germline CDR1 is SGHDT and CDR2 is YYEEEE. V gave up 2 bases and J gave up 4 bases, with 4 bases separating them. The CDR3 sequence is CASSFGYEQYF. CDR3 sequence (DNA): TGTGCCAGCAGCTTCGGTTACGAGCAGTACTTC.

J is TRBJ1-4 and V is TRBV6-6; the D is unclear. This CDR3 spans 14 amino acids. Germline V gene sequence: CDR1 MNHNY, CDR2 SVGAGI (reference sequence). V dropped 5 bases and J dropped 4 bases, with 11 bases sitting between them. The CDR3 here is CASSPLGLNEKLFF. The CDR3 nucleotides read TGTGCCAGCAGTCCCCTCGGACTTAATGAAAAACTGTTTTTT.

Points on this clone: One junction end disagrees with the germline gene, perhaps due to a read error. V usage is TRBV7-6 and J usage is TRBJ2-1, with a possible D match to TRBD1 (6 bases). From germline, CDR1 is SGHVS and CDR2 FNYEAQ. The CDR3 is 14 residues long. The CDR3 spells CASSLGGIYNEQFF. In DNA form, the CDR3 reads TGTGCCAGCAGTTTAGGGGGAATTTACAATGAGCAGTTCTTC.

J is TRBJ1-4 and V is TRBV7-8; D call uncertain. Germline CDR1 SGHVS, CDR2 FQNEAQ. This CDR3 is built from 15 residues. Trimming removed 3 bases from V and 6 bases from J, with 14 bases in between. The CDR3 spells CASSLADLGYEKLFF. As DNA, the CDR3 is TGTGCCAGCAGCTTGGCTGACCTAGGGTATGAAAAACTGTTTTTT.

This chain joins TRBV11-3 and TRBJ2-6, with 7 bases that match TRBD1. The CDR3 is 18 residues long. Germline values: CDR1 SGHNT, CDR2 YENEEA. J lost 0 bases, V lost 5 bases, and 10 bases had no gene match. The CDR3 nucleotides are TGTGCCAGCAGCCTAACAGGGGCCCCCCTCTCTGGGGCCAACGTCCTGACTTTC. It specifies CASSLTGAPLSGANVLTF.

This clone was detected once. V and J are TRBV7-2 and TRBJ2-2; D is ambiguous. V was clipped by 4 bases and J by 4 bases, with 7 bases between them. The CDR3 covers 13 residues. Per germline, CDR1 SGHTA and CDR2 FQGNSA. CDR3 protein: CASSSYSTGELFF. DNA for the CDR3: TGTGCCAGCAGCTCATACAGCACCGGGGAGCTGTTTTTT.

V and J are TRBV11-3 and TRBJ2-1; the match to TRBD1 covers 8 bases. The CDR3 has 16 residues. After removal of 4 bases from V and 3 bases from J, the junction contained 8 bases not matched to a gene. Germline assignment: CDR1 SGHNT and CDR2 YENEEA. The CDR3: CASSSYQGAIYNEQFF. CDR3 sequence (DNA): TGTGCCAGCAGCTCATATCAGGGGGCTATCTACAATGAGCAGTTCTTC.

CDR3 protein: CASSPGTGGGEQYF. The CDR3 DNA is TGTGCCAGCAGCCCCGGGACAGGGGGTGGTGAGCAGTACTTC. The gene calls are TRBV27 and TRBJ2-7; 11 nucleotides agree with TRBD1. Looked up from germline, CDR1 is MNHEY and CDR2 is SMNVEV (reference sequence). V was pared by 6 bases and J by 7 bases, with 8 bases of the junction left unmatched. The CDR3 extends over 14 amino acids.

This clone was counted only a few times. V is TRBV27 and J is TRBJ2-1; D might be TRBD1 (6 bases). V lost 6 bases to trimming and J lost 8 bases, with 14 bases between them. The CDR3 sequence is 13 residues long. Germline V gives CDR1 MNHEY, CDR2 SMNVEV (reference sequence). CDR3 loop: CASSLTGWDEQFF. CDR3 DNA: TGTGCCAGCAGCCTGACAGGTTGGGATGAGCAGTTCTTC.

V and J are TRBV4-1 and TRBJ2-7, with TRBD1 as a possible D gene (5 bases). The CDR3 covers 14 residues. V lost 0 bases and J 5 bases, leaving 11 bases between the germline ends. Per the germline V gene, CDR1 is MGHRA and CDR2 is YSYEKL. The DNA of the CDR3 is TGCGCCAGCAGCCAAGAAAGGATAGGGGACGAGCAGTACTTC. This gives the protein CASSQERIGDEQYF.

The chain recombines TRBV7-9 with TRBJ2-5; possibly TRBD1 for D (5 bases). The V and J ends lost 1 base and 0 bases respectively, with 12 bases between them. The CDR3 runs to 16 residues. The V gene's germline CDR1 is SEHNR and CDR2 FQNEAQ (reference sequence). The CDR3 DNA reads as TGTGCCAGCAGCTTAGACGAGACAGTGTACCAAGAGACCCAGTACTTC. Protein: CASSLDETVYQETQYF.

The sample holds a few counts of this clone. The V call is TRBV9, the J call TRBJ2-1; weak D call: TRBD2 (6 bases). V was trimmed by 4 bases and J by 10 bases, leaving 15 bases between them. CDR3 length: 13 amino acids. The germline gives CDR1 SGDLS, CDR2 YYNGEE. CDR3 protein: CASSPRRTNEQFF. The DNA for the CDR3 is TGTGCCAGCAGCCCGAGAAGGACTAACGAGCAGTTCTTC.

In its sample, this clone was seen once. The V gene is TRBV18, the J gene TRBJ1-1; 7 bases are shared with TRBD1. Trimming at V came to 3 bases and at J to 7 bases, leaving 17 bases not matched to a gene. The CDR3 sequence is 17 residues long. The germline gives CDR1 KGHSH, CDR2 LQKENI. The CDR3 loop reads CASSPFLPDRASGEAFF. Here the CDR3 DNA reads TGTGCCAGCTCACCCTTCCTACCCGACAGGGCAAGTGGTGAAGCTTTCTTT.

The chain combines TRBV5-1 with TRBJ1-2; TRBD1 is a possible D gene (5 bases). Germline values: CDR1 SGHRS, CDR2 YFSETQ. There are 14 residues in the CDR3. Trimming removed 0 bases from V and 5 bases from J, with 11 bases in between. CDR3 bases: TGCGCCAGCAGCTTGGACGGGACGGCGTATGGCTACACCTTC. Residues: CASSLDGTAYGYTF.

The chain is built from TRBV6-5 and TRBJ1-4; no clear D. CDR3 length: 15 residues. The germline V gene encodes CDR1 MNHEY and CDR2 SVGAGI. V lost 2 bases and J 4 bases, leaving 11 bases between the germline ends. CDR3 protein: CASSYPWEINEKLFF. In nucleotides, the CDR3 is TGTGCCAGCAGTTACCCTTGGGAAATTAATGAAAAACTGTTTTTT.

The rearrangement uses TRBV27 and TRBJ2-3; D is ambiguous. The V gene's germline CDR1 is MNHEY and CDR2 SMNVEV (reference sequence). The V end was cut by 9 bases, the J end by 1 base, with 17 bases between. There are 15 residues in the CDR3. The CDR3 loop reads CASSQPGLGTDTQYF. CDR3 nucleotides: TGTGCCAGTTCCCAACCGGGTCTTGGCACAGATACGCAGTATTTT.

This chain connects TRBV7-8 to TRBJ2-4, with a weak D call TRBD2 (6 bases). Trimming cost V 0 bases and J 4 bases, with 16 bases left between them. Germline loops: CDR1 SGHVS, CDR2 FQNEAQ. The CDR3 is made up of 17 amino acids. CDR3 sequence (DNA): TGTGCCAGCAGCTTAGCAGAGGAGGGTGGTAGGAAAAACATTCAGTACTTC. This translates into CASSLAEEGGRKNIQYF. Based on the CDR3 plus reference TRBV7-8 and TRBJ2-4, the full variable domain is GAGVSQSPRYKVAKRGQDVALRCDPISGHVSLFWYQQALGQGPEFLTYFQNEAQLDKSGLPSDRFFAERPEGSVSTLKIQRTQQEDSAVYLCASSLAEEGGRKNIQYFGAGTRLSVL.

V is TRBV7-6 and J is TRBJ1-2; the D gene is possibly TRBD1 (6 bases). CDR3 length: 15 amino acids. With 5 bases removed from V and 4 bases from J, the gap between germline ends came to 17 bases. CDR1 SGHVS and CDR2 FNYEAQ come from the germline V gene. CDR3 DNA: TGTGCCAGCAGCGAGGGGGGGCCTCTCCCCTATGGCTACACCTTC. Amino acid sequence: CASSEGGPLPYGYTF.

The rearrangement uses TRBV5-1 and TRBJ2-1; TRBD1 agrees at 10 bases. The V and J ends lost 4 bases and 8 bases, in that order; junction bases with no gene match: 12. The CDR3 contains 16 residues. Germline CDR1 is SGHRS and CDR2 is YFSETQ. This chain's CDR3 is CASSLGTGAVRDEQFF. The CDR3 region has the DNA TGCGCCAGCAGCCTGGGGACAGGGGCGGTGAGAGATGAGCAGTTCTTC. The variable domain in full, completed from reference TRBV5-1 and TRBJ2-1, reads KAGVTQTPRYLIKTRGQQVTLSCSPISGHRSVSWYQQTPGQGLQFLFEYFSETQRNKGNFPGRFSGRQFSNSRSEMNVSTLELGDSALYLCASSLGTGAVRDEQFFGPGTRLTVL.